This TCR beta chain was found in a study of T-cell reconstitution after alpha-beta-depleted transplantation in children. General observations from the study: The authors attributed T-cell counts and diversity one year after transplant mostly to newly produced T cells. In some patients, recipient T cells and intrathymic progenitors surviving conditioning explained high day-60 diversity. It was reported that alpha-beta T cells came from several hundred expanded graft clones (about two months after transplant).

With respect to this clonotype: Its antigen is undetermined.

Trimming pared 5 bases from V and 6 bases from J, leaving 7 bases between. Germline CDR1 reads SQVTM; CDR2 reads ANQGSEA. The CDR3 contains 11 residues. The TCRbeta library incorporated unique molecular identifiers. Via MiXCR, TCRdb re-called the PCR reads, giving one row per CDR3 protein. This table has hundreds of thousands of distinct CDR3 sequences, roughly 13% appearing once. Sequenced here: PBMCs, mostly from graft donor cells, sampled 360 days after TCRalphabeta/CD19-depleted stem cell transplant. This sequence joins TRBV29-1 and TRBJ2-2; D possibly corresponds to TRBD2 (6 bases). This clonotype was sampled from a male patient between 5 and 17 years old who had a stem cell transplant for acute myeloid leukemia, so the T cells may come from the graft donor. CDR3 DNA: TGCAGCGTTCGGGAGTCCGGGGAGCTGTTTTTT. It yields the protein CSVRESGELFF.